This T cell receptor beta chain was identified during a study of control samples from healthy donors and cancer patients. Here immunoSEQ multiplex PCR was the method, and the copy in TCRdb shows in-frame clones only, minus some. The table has 100,000 to 150,000 clones, approximately 90% seen once. The germline V gene has CDR1 MGHDK and CDR2 SYGVNS. V shed 6 bases and J 8 bases; nucleotides not matched to a gene: 3. The CDR3 extends over 13 amino acids. The sample consisted of blood. This chain joins TRBV25-1 and TRBJ1-4, with 10 bases identical to TRBD1. This TCR derives from a woman aged 18-29 years in good health. The chain's CDR3 is CASRGQGREKLFF. As DNA, the CDR3 is TGTGCCAGCAGGGGACAGGGGAGGGAAAAACTGTTTTTT.